The 29 T cell receptor beta chains listed next were all sequenced from one sample in a study of Graves' ophthalmopathy and Graves' hyperthyroidism. RNA transcripts were the source from which TCR beta CDR3 regions were amplified. First-round RT-PCR relied on HTBI primers, and a second-round multiplex PCR came next. TCRdb analysed the multiplex PCR reads with MiXCR anew, one entry per CDR3 protein. This sample has about 420,000 distinct CDR3 sequences; over 20% occur once, and the top ten carry 2.5% to 3.5%. What was sequenced was peripheral blood. The source of these receptors is a woman younger than 35 with stable Graves' hyperthyroidism.

CDR3 nucleotides: TGCGCCAGCATGACGGGACTAGCGGACTCCTACGAGCAGTACTTC. The encoded protein is CASMTGLADSYEQYF. The chain joins TRBV5-1 to TRBJ2-7; 11 positions match TRBD2. Germline loops: CDR1 SGHRS, CDR2 YFSETQ. The ends lost 6 bases at V and 0 bases at J; junction bases unmatched: 5. CDR3 size: 15 residues. The whole variable domain, filled in from reference TRBV5-1 and TRBJ2-7, reads KAGVTQTPRYLIKTRGQQVTLSCSPISGHRSVSWYQQTPGQGLQFLFEYFSETQRNKGNFPGRFSGRQFSNSRSEMNVSTLELGDSALYLCASMTGLADSYEQYFGPGTRLTVT.

The V and J genes are TRBV6-1 and TRBJ2-7, with a tentative D call TRBD1 (5 bases). Trimming pared 5 bases from V and 4 bases from J, leaving 12 bases between. Looked up from germline, CDR1 is MNHNS and CDR2 is SASEGT. This CDR3 contains 13 residues. The CDR3 here is CASSQGARYEQYF. CDR3 nucleotide sequence: TGTGCCAGCAGTCAAGGGGCAAGGTACGAGCAGTACTTC.

As concerns this clonotype: This may be a read error, as it is one base from a much larger clone. V gene TRBV12-3 or TRBV12-4 combines with J gene TRBJ2-4; 8 nucleotides match TRBD1. The CDR3 runs 16 residues. CDR3 loop: CASSPPGQGSKNIQCF. As DNA, the CDR3 is TGTGCCAGCAGCCCCCCCGGACAGGGCTCCAAAAACATTCAGTGCTTC.

At least ten counts were recorded for this clonotype. The rearrangement joins TRBV6-4 to TRBJ2-2; D is perhaps TRBD2 (6 bases). The length of the CDR3 is 14 residues. Per germline, CDR1 MRHNA and CDR2 SNTAGT. V was shortened by 5 bases and J by 3 bases, with 10 bases between the two germline ends. CDR3 DNA sequence: TGTGCCAGCAGTCCCGGGACTCACACCGGGGAGCTGTTTTTT. It specifies CASSPGTHTGELFF.

This clonotype was detected many times. This rearrangement joins TRBV6-1 to TRBJ1-1; no firm D call. Trimming stripped 6 bases from V and 5 bases from J, with 10 bases between. The germline CDR1 and CDR2 sequences are MNHNS and SASEGT. The CDR3 totals 12 residues. The CDR3 coding sequence is TGTGCCAGCAGCGGGATAAGGACTGAAGCTTTCTTT. It is translated as CASSGIRTEAFF.

V and J are TRBV2 and TRBJ1-1; a weak D match, TRBD1 (5 bases). The germline V gene has CDR1 SNHLY and CDR2 FYNNEI. The V end lost 7 bases, the J end lost 8 bases, and 11 bases lay between the germline ends. This CDR3 is 11 amino acids long. CDR3 nucleotides: TGTGCCAGCACGGGACTTGGGGAAGCTTTCTTT. Encoded protein: CASTGLGEAFF.

In its sample, this clonotype was seen many times. This chain joins TRBV12-3 or TRBV12-4 and TRBJ1-1, with D possibly TRBD1 on 6 matching bases. V was cut by 5 bases and J by 4 bases, with 11 bases left in between. CDR3 size: 13 residues. CDR3 nucleotide sequence: TGTGCCAGCAGTCGAGGCAGGGGCACTGAAGCTTTCTTT. This translates into CASSRGRGTEAFF.

This clonotype was picked up a small number of times. The chain uses TRBV20-1 and TRBJ1-5, with 8 positions matching TRBD1. The CDR3 totals 18 residues. Germline V gene sequence: CDR1 DFQATT, CDR2 SNEGSKA (reference sequence). Trimming at V came to 3 bases and at J to 0 bases, leaving 13 bases not matched to a gene. The CDR3 nucleotides read TGCAGTGCTAGGAAGTCAGGGGGCTCCTCGTATAGCAATCAGCCCCAGCATTTT. Translated: CSARKSGGSSYSNQPQHF.

This clonotype has a count of ten or more. J is TRBJ1-6 and V is TRBV6-1, with D hard to call. Trimming left V 0 bases short and J 8 bases short, with 8 bases between. Germline assignment: CDR1 MNHNS and CDR2 SASEGT. The CDR3 is 14 residues long. The CDR3 nucleotides are TGTGCCAGCAGTGAAGCTCGTCGGTATTCACCCCTCCACTTT. Translating gives CASSEARRYSPLHF.

This clonotype was recorded many times. This chain connects TRBV29-1 to TRBJ1-1; no firm D call. V dropped 5 bases and J dropped 2 bases, with 18 bases sitting between them. The germline CDR1 and CDR2 sequences are SQVTM and ANQGSEA. The CDR3 covers 15 residues. DNA of the CDR3: TGCAGCGTTTCCCCCCGCCCGGAGCAAAACACTGAAGCTTTCTTT. As protein: CSVSPRPEQNTEAFF.

This clonotype was detected many times. This rearrangement joins TRBV10-3 to TRBJ2-7, with a tentative D call TRBD1 (6 bases). Trimming removed 6 bases from V and 6 bases from J, with 18 bases in between. This CDR3 has 14 amino acids. Germline-derived CDR1 and CDR2 are ENHRY and SYGVKD. CDR3 sequence: CAIRMTQQGSEQYF. In DNA, the CDR3 is TGTGCCATCAGGATGACCCAACAGGGATCCGAGCAGTACTTC.

This clonotype occurred a few times. The chain has TRBV4-3 and TRBJ2-7; D may be TRBD1 (6 bases). The CDR3 extends over 15 amino acids. Germline lookup yields CDR1 LGHNA and CDR2 YSLEER. V lost 3 bases to trimming and J lost 3 bases, with 15 bases between them. CDR3 sequence: CASSQGASTHYEQYF. The CDR3 region has the DNA TGCGCCAGCAGCCAGGGGGCGTCCACTCACTACGAGCAGTACTTC.

This clonotype was observed at least ten times. The genes are TRBV7-9 and TRBJ2-7, with D perhaps TRBD2 (5 bases). The CDR3 runs 13 residues. Trimming shortened V by 5 bases and J by 3 bases, and 11 bases separated the two germline ends. Germline lookup yields CDR1 SEHNR and CDR2 FQNEAQ (reference sequence). CDR3 sequence (DNA): TGTGCCAGCAGCCCAATTGGAGGCTACGAGCAGTACTTC. Protein product: CASSPIGGYEQYF.

Concerning this clonotype itself: A much larger clone sits a single nucleotide away, making a read error possible. The J gene is TRBJ2-7, the V gene TRBV6-5; 8 nucleotides match TRBD2. Germline values: CDR1 MNHEY, CDR2 SVGAGI. CDR3 length: 15 residues. CDR3 amino acids: CAISYQQNAGGEQYF. The CDR3 region has the DNA TGTGCCATCAGTTACCAACAAAACGCGGGGGGTGAGCAGTACTTC.

A few counts support this clonotype. This sequence joins TRBV18 and TRBJ2-5; tentatively, D is TRBD1 (6 bases). The germline V gene encodes CDR1 KGHSH and CDR2 LQKENI. V was cut by 6 bases and J by 4 bases, with 15 bases left in between. The CDR3 has 14 residues. CDR3 loop: CASSHEQGRETQYF. CDR3 coding DNA: TGTGCCAGCTCGCACGAACAGGGACGAGAGACCCAGTACTTC.

This clonotype was seen a few times. This may arise from a read error, as a much more abundant clone is one base away. The chain is built from TRBV24-1 and TRBJ2-2, with D perhaps matching TRBD1 (5 bases). In germline, CDR1 is KGHDR, CDR2 SFDVKD. V was shortened by 1 base and J by 3 bases, with 5 bases between the two germline ends. The CDR3 is 14 residues long. CDR3 coding DNA: TGTGCCACCAGTGATTTAGGGGACACCGGGGAGCTGTTTTTT. As protein: CATSDLGDTGELFF.

There are many counts of this clonotype. The genes are TRBV28 and TRBJ1-1; TRBD1 agrees at 9 bases. V gave up 3 bases and J gave up 7 bases; unmatched junction bases: 12. The CDR3 extends over 16 amino acids. Germline V CDR1 and CDR2: MDHEN, SYDVKM. The DNA for the CDR3 is TGTGCCAGCAGTTTCGGGACAGGGTGGATCGGCAGTGAAGCTTTCTTT. Its translation: CASSFGTGWIGSEAFF.

The sample holds many counts of this clonotype. V is TRBV30 and J is TRBJ1-2, with TRBD1 matching 8 bases. CDR1 GTSNPN and CDR2 SVGIG come from the germline V gene (reference sequence). V shed 5 bases and J 2 bases; nucleotides not matched to a gene: 10. The CDR3 length is 15 residues. This CDR3 reads CAWDQGGDRNYGYTF. The DNA of the CDR3 is TGTGCCTGGGATCAGGGAGGGGACAGGAACTATGGCTACACCTTC. Drawing the rest from reference TRBV30 and TRBJ1-2, the complete variable domain is SQTIHQWPATLVQPVGSPLSLECTVEGTSNPNLYWYRQAAGRGLQLLFYSVGIGQISSEVPQNLSASRPQDRQFILSSKKLLLSDSGFYLCAWDQGGDRNYGYTFGSGTRLTVV.

This clonotype was detected ten times or more. V and J are TRBV15 and TRBJ1-1; D perhaps matches TRBD1 (6 bases). There are 15 residues in the CDR3. V was trimmed by 0 bases and J by 3 bases, leaving 11 bases between them. CDR1 and CDR2 (germline): LNHNV, YYDKDF (reference sequence). As DNA, the CDR3 is TGTGCCACCAGCAGAGATACAGGGTCATACACTGAAGCTTTCTTT. This encodes CATSRDTGSYTEAFF.

This clonotype was detected ten times or more. The chain joins TRBV10-3 to TRBJ2-5; D is possibly TRBD1 (6 bases). The CDR3 spans 16 residues. The V gene's germline CDR1 is ENHRY and CDR2 SYGVKD. Trimming took off 5 bases at V and 1 base at J, with 17 bases between the two ends. CDR3 in amino acids: CAISHGQRGTQETQYF. CDR3 coding DNA: TGTGCCATCAGTCACGGACAGAGGGGAACCCAAGAGACCCAGTACTTC.

This clonotype has ten or more counts. The chain is built from TRBV11-1 and TRBJ1-1; weak D call: TRBD1 (6 bases). CDR1 and CDR2 from the germline V gene are SGHAT and FQDESV (reference sequence). The length of the CDR3 is 15 residues. V lost 11 bases and J 0 bases, leaving 19 bases between the germline ends. This CDR3 reads CAGSEGDTVNTEAFF. The DNA of the CDR3 is TGTGCCGGCTCCGAGGGGGACACGGTGAACACTGAAGCTTTCTTT.

The chain is built from TRBV11-2 and TRBJ1-1; D is unresolved. Trimming left V 0 bases short and J 7 bases short, with 9 bases between. CDR3 length equals 13 residues. Looked up from germline, CDR1 is SGHAT and CDR2 is FQNNGV. The CDR3 sequence is CASSLDQVGEAFF. CDR3 bases: TGTGCCAGCAGCTTAGATCAGGTCGGTGAAGCTTTCTTT.

This clonotype was recorded at least ten times. CDR3 nucleotide sequence: TGTGCCAGCAGTTTAAGGTCAGGGGGGAAAGAGACCCAGTACTTC. Its translation is CASSLRSGGKETQYF. The chain combines TRBV27 with TRBJ2-5; TRBD1 might be the D (7 bases). Germline V gene sequence: CDR1 MNHEY, CDR2 SMNVEV (reference sequence). CDR3 size: 15 residues. Trimming left V 2 bases short and J 3 bases short, with 13 bases between.

The sample holds many counts of this clonotype. The V call is TRBV4-1, the J call TRBJ2-5; 9 positions match TRBD1. The CDR3 is 16 residues long. The germline V gene has CDR1 MGHRA and CDR2 YSYEKL. Trimming cost V 2 bases and J 5 bases; bases outside gene matches: 9. The CDR3 protein is CASSQRTGANRETQYF. The CDR3 nucleotides read TGCGCCAGCAGCCAACGGACAGGGGCGAACAGGGAGACCCAGTACTTC.

There are many counts of this clonotype. J is TRBJ2-7 and V is TRBV28; 7 bases line up with TRBD2. The V segment lost 2 bases and the J segment 7 bases; nucleotides outside the gene matches: 8. CDR1 is MDHEN, CDR2 SYDVKM, per germline. CDR3 length: 14 residues. The CDR3 reads CASSLEAGDWEQYF. In nucleotides, the CDR3 is TGTGCCAGCAGTTTAGAGGCGGGAGATTGGGAGCAGTACTTC.

This clonotype came up a few times. This sequence joins TRBV19 and TRBJ2-2; a possible D gene is TRBD2 (6 bases). CDR1 and CDR2 from the germline V gene are LNHDA and SQIVND (reference sequence). The CDR3 is 14 residues long. V was cut by 3 bases and J by 4 bases, with 9 bases left in between. The CDR3 bases are TGTGCCAGTAGTATTTTCGGGGGCACCGGGGAGCTGTTTTTT. This sequence encodes CASSIFGGTGELFF. Based on the CDR3 plus reference TRBV19 and TRBJ2-2, the full variable domain is DGGITQSPKYLFRKEGQNVTLSCEQNLNHDAMYWYRQDPGQGLRLIYYSQIVNDFQKGDIAEGYSVSREKKESFPLTVTSAQKNPTAFYLCASSIFGGTGELFFGEGSRLTVL.

As regards this clonotype: This may come from a read error, since a much larger clone is one base off. V usage is TRBV19 and J usage is TRBJ2-7; D is ambiguous. V was trimmed by 3 bases and J by 5 bases, leaving 5 bases between them. The CDR3 spans 11 residues. The germline CDR1 and CDR2 sequences are LNHDA and SQIVND (reference sequence). The CDR3 DNA follows: TGTGCCAGTAGTATCGCGGACGAGCAGTACGTC. Residues: CASSIADEQYV.

This clonotype has at least ten counts. The rearrangement uses TRBV6-5 and TRBJ2-5, with D unresolved. The CDR3 consists of 15 residues. Between the trimmed V and J ends, which lost 6 bases and 4 bases, there was a span of 18 bases. Germline CDR1 is MNHEY and CDR2 is SVGAGI. The CDR3 region has the DNA TGTGCCAGCAGCTTCTCCGGTGGGTTTGGAGAGACCCAGTACTTC. It encodes CASSFSGGFGETQYF.

This clonotype was counted a few times. The chain links TRBV4-1 to TRBJ2-7; the match to TRBD1 covers 12 bases. The germline V gene has CDR1 MGHRA and CDR2 YSYEKL. The ends lost 0 bases at V and 5 bases at J; junction bases unmatched: 11. CDR3 size: 18 residues. The CDR3 DNA sequence: TGCGCCAGCAGCCAAGATGGCGGGACAGGGGGCGCGGTCCACGAGCAGTACTTC. This encodes CASSQDGGTGGAVHEQYF.